Below are 30 T cell receptor beta chains sequenced from a single sample in a study of cytomegalovirus exposure and HLA in healthy donors (dated by TCRdb to the late 2010s). The library was generated by the immunoSEQ multiplex PCR assay. Drawn from immuneACCESS, this table holds only the in-frame rearrangements with V and J called that TCRdb kept. Clones are partly lost; checked studies trace under half to an unresolved V gene and leave the rest unexplained. The sample contains under 250,000 clones, roughly 87% of them found a single time. In total, the top ten clones hold 1.5% to 2.5% of the sample. Sequencing was performed on PBMCs. Receptors were obtained from a woman younger than 35 in good health and CMV-seropositive.

The V call is TRBV5-1, the J call TRBJ2-7; 11 nucleotides line up with TRBD2. The CDR3 runs 16 residues. In germline, CDR1 is SGHRS, CDR2 YFSETQ. J was trimmed by 5 bases and V by 5 bases; bases with no gene match: 12. The CDR3 is CASSYGLAGRGDEQYF. The CDR3 nucleotides read TGCGCCAGCAGTTACGGACTAGCGGGCCGGGGGGACGAGCAGTACTTC.

CDR3 sequence reads: CASSPRTPRETQYF. DNA for the CDR3: TGTGCCAGCAGCCCCCGGACTCCCAGGGAGACCCAGTACTTC. This chain links TRBV9 with TRBJ2-5; D might be TRBD2 (5 bases). This CDR3 region has 14 residues. Per the germline V gene, CDR1 is SGDLS and CDR2 is YYNGEE. The germline V and J ends were trimmed by 4 bases and 5 bases, with 15 bases remaining between them. Full variable domain (remainder filled in from reference TRBV9 and TRBJ2-5): DSGVTQTPKHLITATGQRVTLRCSPRSGDLSVYWYQQSLDQGLQFLIQYYNGEERAKGNILERFSAQQFPDLHSELNLSSLELGDSALYFCASSPRTPRETQYFGPGTRLLVL.

The chain employs TRBV10-3 and TRBJ2-7; TRBD2 matches 8 bases. CDR1 is ENHRY and CDR2 is SYGVKD in the germline V gene. The CDR3 covers 14 residues. Trimming removed 6 bases from V and 5 bases from J; junction bases left unmatched: 9. The CDR3: CAIRGDSGTHEQYF. The CDR3 DNA sequence: TGTGCCATCAGGGGGGATAGCGGGACCCACGAGCAGTACTTC.

J is TRBJ1-1 and V is TRBV6-1, with D uncertain. Germline V gene data show CDR1 as MNHNS and CDR2 as SASEGT. This CDR3 region has 14 residues. V was pared by 4 bases and J by 2 bases, with 11 bases between. The CDR3: CASSAWRVNTEAFF. Here the CDR3 DNA reads TGTGCCAGCAGTGCTTGGAGGGTTAACACTGAAGCTTTCTTT.

This clone has just one count. The V call is TRBV6-5, the J call TRBJ1-4; D is ambiguous. This CDR3 has 15 residues. The germline V gene has CDR1 MNHEY and CDR2 SVGAGI. Trimming shortened V by 2 bases and J by 7 bases, and 14 bases separated the two germline ends. The CDR3 sequence: CASSYNSGSGEKLFF. CDR3 sequence (DNA): TGTGCCAGCAGTTACAATTCGGGGTCTGGTGAAAAACTGTTTTTT.

V and J are TRBV27 and TRBJ1-5; 8 bases fit TRBD1. The CDR3 is 15 amino acids. With V trimmed by 5 bases and J by 3 bases, 6 bases remained unmatched. CDR1 is MNHEY and CDR2 is SMNVEV in the germline V gene (reference sequence). CDR3 in DNA: TGTGCCAGCAGTATGGGGACAGGCCTCAATCAGCCCCAGCATTTT. Protein: CASSMGTGLNQPQHF.

On this clone: The sample contains more than one DNA sequence encoding this CDR3. The rearrangement links TRBV27 to TRBJ1-1, with a possible D match to TRBD1 (6 bases). Germline V lookup: CDR1 MNHEY, CDR2 SMNVEV (reference sequence). V dropped 5 bases and J dropped 1 base, with 11 bases sitting between them. This CDR3 has 14 amino acids. CDR3 in amino acids: CASSLLTGNTEAFF. CDR3 nucleotides: TGTGCCAGCAGTCTGCTGACAGGGAACACTGAAGCTTTCTTT.

The J gene is TRBJ1-3, the V gene TRBV5-1; D remains ambiguous. Germline assignment: CDR1 SGHRS and CDR2 YFSETQ. V lost 4 bases, J lost 6 bases, and 17 bases lay in between. The CDR3 runs to 15 residues. CDR3 in DNA: TGCGCCAGCAGCGCGGGTGCTTCCGTTGCAAACACCATATATTTT. As protein: CASSAGASVANTIYF.

The chain links TRBV2 to TRBJ2-4; no clear D gene. Between the trimmed V and J ends, which lost 3 bases and 0 bases, there was a span of 12 bases. The CDR3 runs 16 residues. The V gene's germline CDR1 is SNHLY and CDR2 FYNNEI. This CDR3 is CASSERLLLAKNIQYF. For the CDR3, the DNA is TGTGCCAGCAGTGAGAGGCTGCTACTAGCCAAAAACATTCAGTACTTC.

The rearrangement links TRBV5-1 to TRBJ1-1, with D tentatively TRBD1 (5 bases). This CDR3 has 14 residues. Germline V gene sequence: CDR1 SGHRS, CDR2 YFSETQ. The V and J ends lost 4 bases and 4 bases respectively, with 14 bases between them. CDR3: CASSPRGEGTEAFF. CDR3 in DNA: TGCGCCAGCAGCCCCCGGGGGGAGGGCACTGAAGCTTTCTTT.

This clone was seen a single time. This rearrangement joins TRBV6-5 to TRBJ2-1; a weak D match, TRBD2 (5 bases). Per the germline V gene, CDR1 is MNHEY and CDR2 is SVGAGI. The CDR3 sequence is 14 residues long. V dropped 7 bases and J dropped 5 bases, with 15 bases sitting between them. The CDR3 here is CASTVGSEHNEQFF. In DNA form, the CDR3 reads TGTGCCAGCACCGTGGGTAGCGAGCACAATGAGCAGTTCTTC.

This chain links TRBV7-9 with TRBJ2-2; the D gene is possibly TRBD2 (5 bases). The CDR3 has 13 residues. The V end lost 1 base, the J end lost 5 bases, and 5 bases lay between the germline ends. Per the germline V gene, CDR1 is SEHNR and CDR2 is FQNEAQ (reference sequence). CDR3 sequence: CASSLGGTGELFF. The CDR3 nucleotides are TGTGCCAGCAGCTTAGGAGGGACCGGGGAGCTGTTTTTT.

The V call is TRBV10-1, the J call TRBJ2-1; 11 positions match TRBD2. Germline assignment: CDR1 WNHNN and CDR2 SYGVQD (reference sequence). The CDR3 sequence is 17 residues long. The J segment lost 4 bases and the V segment lost 3 bases, leaving 8 bases of the junction unmatched. The CDR3 nucleotides read TGCGCCAGCAGTGAATCCGTGGCTAGCGGGAGGTACAATGAGCAGTTCTTC. Amino acid sequence: CASSESVASGRYNEQFF.

The J gene is TRBJ1-1, the V gene TRBV7-9; 11 bases match TRBD1. Trimming removed 8 bases from V and 2 bases from J; junction bases left unmatched: 13. The germline V gene encodes CDR1 SEHNR and CDR2 FQNEAQ (reference sequence). The CDR3 has 17 residues. The CDR3 is CASRQGQGDRRNTEAFF. As DNA, the CDR3 is TGTGCCAGCCGACAGGGACAGGGGGATCGCCGAAACACTGAAGCTTTCTTT.

The V gene is TRBV4-1, the J gene TRBJ2-7; D possibly corresponds to TRBD1 (5 bases). The germline gives CDR1 MGHRA, CDR2 YSYEKL. The CDR3 runs to 15 residues. Trimming left V 0 bases short and J 7 bases short, with 16 bases between. In DNA form, the CDR3 reads TGCGCCAGCAGCCAAGAGAGAGTGAATGGGGCGGAGCAGTACTTC. The encoded protein is CASSQERVNGAEQYF.

The chain carries TRBV27 and TRBJ2-7; 8 nucleotides agree with TRBD2. V shed 5 bases, J shed 4 bases, and the junction held 7 bases outside the gene matches. The CDR3 is made up of 14 amino acids. Germline V gene sequence: CDR1 MNHEY, CDR2 SMNVEV (reference sequence). CDR3 coding DNA: TGTGCCAGCAGTCTAGCGGGCTCAGGTTACGAGCAGTACTTC. Translating it yields CASSLAGSGYEQYF.

The chain couples TRBV5-1 to TRBJ1-1; 8 nucleotides line up with TRBD1. The CDR3 totals 16 residues. Germline values: CDR1 SGHRS, CDR2 YFSETQ. Germline trimming cut 4 bases from V and 4 bases from J; bases unmatched to any gene: 12. The CDR3 nucleotides are TGCGCCAGCAGCCCAGGACAGGGAGTCGTGAGCACTGAAGCTTTCTTT. As protein: CASSPGQGVVSTEAFF. The variable domain in full, completed from reference TRBV5-1 and TRBJ1-1, reads KAGVTQTPRYLIKTRGQQVTLSCSPISGHRSVSWYQQTPGQGLQFLFEYFSETQRNKGNFPGRFSGRQFSNSRSEMNVSTLELGDSALYLCASSPGQGVVSTEAFFGQGTRLTVV.

The chain combines TRBV6-1 with TRBJ2-1, with TRBD1 matching 7 bases. This CDR3 region has 15 residues. CDR1 is MNHNS, CDR2 SASEGT, per germline. With 7 bases clipped from V and 3 bases from J, the junction kept 9 bases outside the gene matches. The CDR3 coding sequence is TGTGCCAGCATTCCCCCCGGGGACAGCTACAATGAGCAGTTCTTC. Its translation: CASIPPGDSYNEQFF.

The chain links TRBV28 to TRBJ2-1; 8 nucleotides agree with TRBD2. Germline loops: CDR1 MDHEN, CDR2 SYDVKM. V lost 4 bases, J lost 6 bases, and 14 bases stayed unmatched. This CDR3 spans 17 amino acids. The chain's CDR3 is CASSSPLGASGRNEQFF. Written as DNA, the CDR3 is TGTGCCAGCAGTTCCCCGTTGGGGGCTAGCGGGCGCAATGAGCAGTTCTTC.

The CDR3 sequence is CASSPMGIGTEAFF. CDR3 bases: TGTGCCAGCAGTCCCATGGGCATCGGCACTGAAGCTTTCTTT. This rearrangement joins TRBV28 to TRBJ1-1; D remains ambiguous. This CDR3 region has 14 residues. V was clipped by 5 bases and J by 4 bases, with 14 bases between them. Germline assignment: CDR1 MDHEN and CDR2 SYDVKM.

The chain recombines TRBV30 with TRBJ1-1; D remains unclear. The V gene lost 0 bases and the J gene lost 1 base, with 6 bases spanning the gap. Germline CDR1 is GTSNPN and CDR2 is SVGIG (reference sequence). The CDR3 is 13 residues long. The CDR3 spells CAWSVKRNTEAFF. For the CDR3, the DNA is TGTGCCTGGAGTGTGAAGAGGAACACTGAAGCTTTCTTT. Supplemented by reference TRBV30 and TRBJ1-1, the full variable domain reads SQTIHQWPATLVQPVGSPLSLECTVEGTSNPNLYWYRQAAGRGLQLLFYSVGIGQISSEVPQNLSASRPQDRQFILSSKKLLLSDSGFYLCAWSVKRNTEAFFGQGTRLTVV.

This chain links TRBV6-5 with TRBJ2-1, with 10 bases matching TRBD2. This CDR3 has 14 residues. Germline V gene sequence: CDR1 MNHEY, CDR2 SVGAGI. Trimming at V came to 6 bases and at J to 7 bases, leaving 6 bases not matched to a gene. CDR3 sequence: CASRTEREGNEQFF. The CDR3 bases are TGTGCCAGCAGAACCGAGCGGGAGGGGAATGAGCAGTTCTTC.

This clone showed up just once. The chain carries TRBV5-1 and TRBJ2-4, with 9 bases fitting TRBD1. V gave up 2 bases and J gave up 6 bases; unmatched junction bases: 6. Germline CDR1 is SGHRS and CDR2 is YFSETQ. The CDR3 contains 15 residues. In DNA, the CDR3 is TGCGCCAGCAGCTTACCGGGACAGGGTACAAACATTCAGTACTTC. This sequence encodes CASSLPGQGTNIQYF. Complete variable domain (other parts from reference TRBV5-1 and TRBJ2-4): KAGVTQTPRYLIKTRGQQVTLSCSPISGHRSVSWYQQTPGQGLQFLFEYFSETQRNKGNFPGRFSGRQFSNSRSEMNVSTLELGDSALYLCASSLPGQGTNIQYFGAGTRLSVL.

V gene TRBV7-8 combines with J gene TRBJ1-5; TRBD1 agrees at 7 bases. CDR1 and CDR2 (germline): SGHVS, FQNEAQ. After removal of 5 bases from V and 7 bases from J, the junction contained 11 bases not matched to a gene. This CDR3 comprises 15 residues. CDR3 residues: CASSKSGQAGQPQHF. The CDR3 DNA is TGTGCCAGCAGCAAATCTGGACAGGCGGGCCAGCCCCAGCATTTT.

In its sample, this clone was seen a few times. This chain links TRBV5-1 with TRBJ1-1; maybe TRBD1 (6 bases). Germline V gives CDR1 SGHRS, CDR2 YFSETQ. Trimming took 5 bases from V and 0 from J, leaving 11 bases between them. The CDR3 contains 14 residues. The CDR3 DNA reads as TGCGCCAGCAGAGGGGGGGTACTGAACACTGAAGCTTTCTTT. This sequence encodes CASRGGVLNTEAFF.

The chain is built from TRBV6-7 and TRBJ1-5, with TRBD1 identical over 7 bases. TRBV6-7 is reported as an ORF; its role is uncertain. The V and J ends lost 2 bases and 1 base, in that order; junction bases with no gene match: 11. CDR3 length: 18 residues. CDR3 sequence (DNA): TGTGCCAGCAGTTACCGACCTGAATGGGACAGCAGCAATCAGCCCCAGCATTTT. It is translated as CASSYRPEWDSSNQPQHF.

The V and J genes are TRBV28 and TRBJ2-7; 7 bases line up with TRBD1. J lost 0 bases, V lost 6 bases, and 14 bases had no gene match. CDR1 and CDR2 from the germline V gene are MDHEN and SYDVKM. This CDR3 has 17 amino acids. This CDR3 is CASRGQNRGLSSYEQYF. The CDR3 DNA is TGTGCCAGCAGGGGCCAAAACAGGGGCTTAAGCTCCTACGAGCAGTACTTC.

V gene TRBV11-2 combines with J gene TRBJ2-1; 10 bases are a match to TRBD2. The germline gives CDR1 SGHAT, CDR2 FQNNGV. With V trimmed by 5 bases and J by 5 bases, 6 bases remained unmatched. The length of the CDR3 is 15 residues. The CDR3 DNA sequence: TGTGCCAGCAGCGCCTTAGCGGGAGGCCACAATGAGCAGTTCTTC. This sequence encodes CASSALAGGHNEQFF.

CDR3 nucleotides: TGTGCCAGCAGCTCTGGACAGGTCGCCTACGAGCAGTACTTC. It translates to CASSSGQVAYEQYF. The V and J genes are TRBV5-6 and TRBJ2-7, with 7 bases lining up with TRBD1. The CDR3 runs 14 residues. The V gene end was trimmed by 3 bases and the J gene end by 2 bases; junction bases not matched to a gene: 5. From germline, CDR1 is SGHDT and CDR2 YYEEEE.

Notes on this clone: The junction does not match germline at one end; this may be a read error. This rearrangement joins TRBV14 to TRBJ2-6, with a weak D call TRBD1 (6 bases). The CDR3 is made up of 16 amino acids. The germline V gene encodes CDR1 SGHDN and CDR2 FVKESK. The DNA of the CDR3 is TGTGCCAGCAGAAGGGGGACCTATTCTGCGGCCAACGTCCTGACTTTC. Its protein product is CASRRGTYSAANVLTF.